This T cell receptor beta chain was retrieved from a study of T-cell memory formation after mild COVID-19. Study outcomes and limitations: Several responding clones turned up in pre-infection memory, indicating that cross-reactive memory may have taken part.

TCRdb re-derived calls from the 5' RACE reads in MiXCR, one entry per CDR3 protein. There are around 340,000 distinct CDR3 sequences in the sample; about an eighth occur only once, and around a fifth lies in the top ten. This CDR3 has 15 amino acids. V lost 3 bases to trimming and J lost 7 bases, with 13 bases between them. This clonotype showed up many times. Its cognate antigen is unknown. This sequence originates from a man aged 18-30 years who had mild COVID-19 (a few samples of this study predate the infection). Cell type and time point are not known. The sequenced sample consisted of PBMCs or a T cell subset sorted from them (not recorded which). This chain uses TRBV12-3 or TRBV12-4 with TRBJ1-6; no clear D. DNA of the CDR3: TGTGCCAGCAGTTTCCTCCCAGGTTCCAATTCACCCCTCCACTTT. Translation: CASSFLPGSNSPLHF.